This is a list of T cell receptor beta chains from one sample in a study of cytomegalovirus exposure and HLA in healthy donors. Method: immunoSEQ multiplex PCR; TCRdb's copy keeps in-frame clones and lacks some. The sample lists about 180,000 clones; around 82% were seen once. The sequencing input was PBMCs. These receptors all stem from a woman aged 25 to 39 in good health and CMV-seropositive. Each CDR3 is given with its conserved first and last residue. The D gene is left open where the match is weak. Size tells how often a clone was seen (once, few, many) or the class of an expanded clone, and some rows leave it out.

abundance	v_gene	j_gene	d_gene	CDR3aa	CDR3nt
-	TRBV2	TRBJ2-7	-	CASGGDRYSYEQYF	TGTGCCAGCGGGGGGGACAGGTACTCCTACGAGCAGTACTTC
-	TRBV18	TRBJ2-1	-	CASSLLQDEQFF	TGTGCCAGCTCACTACTACAGGATGAGCAGTTCTTC
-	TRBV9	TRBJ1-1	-	CASSPHGEGDTEAFF	TGTGCCAGCAGCCCTCATGGGGAGGGTGACACTGAAGCTTTCTTT
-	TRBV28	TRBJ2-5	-	CASSLASAETQYF	TGTGCCAGCAGTTTAGCCTCTGCGGAGACCCAGTACTTC
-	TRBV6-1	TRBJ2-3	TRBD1	CASSGSGGRGRSWDTQYF	TGTGCCAGCAGTGGTAGTGGGGGTAGGGGGCGAAGTTGGGATACGCAGTATTTT
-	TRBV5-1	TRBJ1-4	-	CASSSVGRNEKLFF	TGCGCCAGCAGCTCCGTGGGGCGTAATGAAAAACTGTTTTTT
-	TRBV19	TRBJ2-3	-	CASSKQGPVDTQYF	TGTGCCAGTAGTAAACAGGGCCCGGTGGATACGCAGTATTTT
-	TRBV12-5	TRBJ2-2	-	CASQPRQNGVGELFF	TGTGCTAGTCAACCCAGACAAAACGGGGTCGGGGAGCTGTTTTTT
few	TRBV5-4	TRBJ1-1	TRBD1	CASRGRQGGTEAFF	TGTGCCAGCAGGGGACGACAGGGAGGAACTGAAGCTTTCTTT
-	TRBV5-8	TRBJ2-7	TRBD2	CASSFSCLGGDPSDEQYF	TGTGCCAGCAGCTTCTCATGTCTCGGGGGGGATCCCTCGGACGAGCAGTACTTC
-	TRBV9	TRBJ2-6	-	CASSKQGAFGANVLTF	TGTGCCAGCAGCAAACAGGGTGCTTTTGGGGCCAACGTCCTGACTTTC
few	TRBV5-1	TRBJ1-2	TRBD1	CASSVGQVDYGYTF	TGCGCCAGCAGCGTGGGACAGGTGGACTATGGCTACACCTTC
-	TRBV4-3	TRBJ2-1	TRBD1	CASSQSHYRGSYNEQFF	TGCGCCAGCAGCCAATCCCACTACAGGGGGTCCTACAATGAGCAGTTCTTC
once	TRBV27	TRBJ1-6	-	CASTRSSYNSPLHF	TGTGCCAGCACGAGAAGCTCCTATAATTCACCCCTCCACTTT
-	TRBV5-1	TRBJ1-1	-	CASSLLDSLNTEAFF	TGCGCCAGCAGCCTTCTGGACAGCTTGAACACTGAAGCTTTCTTT
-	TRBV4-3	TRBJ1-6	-	CASSQDRRGESPLHF	TGCGCCAGCAGCCAAGATCGCCGGGGGGAATCACCCCTCCACTTT
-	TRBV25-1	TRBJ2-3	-	CASSELKGDGLTDTQYF	TGTGCCAGCAGTGAATTGAAGGGGGACGGTCTCACAGATACGCAGTATTTT
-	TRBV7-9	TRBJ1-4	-	CASSSPSGTEKLFF	TGTGCCAGCAGCTCCCCTTCTGGCACGGAAAAACTGTTTTTT
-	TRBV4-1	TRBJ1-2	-	CASSQDLGRGNYGYTF	TGCGCCAGCAGCCAAGATCTCGGAAGGGGGAACTATGGCTACACCTTC
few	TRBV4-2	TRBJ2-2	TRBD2	CASSRLGGEELFF	TGTGCCAGCAGCCGGCTCGGGGGGGAGGAGCTGTTTTTT
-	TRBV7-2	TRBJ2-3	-	CASSHGQNTDTQYF	TGTGCCAGCAGCCACGGACAGAACACAGATACGCAGTATTTT
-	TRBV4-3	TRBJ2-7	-	CASSQFHDGGLYEQYF	TGCGCCAGCAGCCAATTTCACGACGGGGGTCTCTACGAGCAGTACTTC
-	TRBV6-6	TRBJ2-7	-	CASSYSRGRAYEQYF	TGTGCCAGCAGTTACTCGAGAGGCAGGGCCTACGAGCAGTACTTC
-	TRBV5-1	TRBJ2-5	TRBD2	CASSSGLAGGSLETQYF	TGCGCCAGCAGCTCGGGACTAGCGGGGGGGTCCCTTGAGACCCAGTACTTC
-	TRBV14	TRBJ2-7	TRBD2	CASGHLAGLSYEQYF	TGTGCCAGCGGCCATCTAGCGGGTTTATCCTACGAGCAGTACTTC
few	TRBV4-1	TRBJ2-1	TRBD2	CASSQTPASGVLNEQFF	TGCGCCAGCAGCCAAACTCCTGCTAGCGGGGTATTAAATGAGCAGTTCTTC
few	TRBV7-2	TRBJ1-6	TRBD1	CASSPRDRGYSPLHF	TGTGCCAGCAGCCCCCGGGACAGGGGATATTCACCCCTCCACTTT
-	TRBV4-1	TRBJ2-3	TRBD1	CASSQTGTGTSTDTQYF	TGCGCCAGCAGCCAAACCGGGACAGGGACTAGCACAGATACGCAGTATTTT
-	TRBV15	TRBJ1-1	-	CATSGVTEAFF	TGTGCCACCTCAGGGGTCACTGAAGCTTTCTTT
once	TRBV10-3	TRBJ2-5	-	CATRGQGSEETQYF	TGTGCCACCAGGGGTCAGGGATCGGAGGAGACCCAGTACTTC
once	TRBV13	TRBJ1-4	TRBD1	CASSTQGANEKLFF	TGTGCCAGCAGCACACAGGGGGCTAATGAAAAACTGTTTTTT
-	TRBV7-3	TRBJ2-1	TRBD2	CASSPGGHNEQFF	TGTGCCAGCAGCCCGGGGGGGCATAATGAGCAGTTCTTC
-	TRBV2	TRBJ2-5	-	CASSEDGQETQYF	TGTGCCAGCAGTGAAGACGGGCAAGAGACCCAGTACTTC
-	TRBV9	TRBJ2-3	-	CASSVRGTDTQYF	TGTGCCAGCAGCGTCCGGGGCACAGATACGCAGTATTTT
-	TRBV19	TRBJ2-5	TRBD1	CASSTGTGLAETQYF	TGTGCCAGTAGTACGGGGACAGGGTTGGCAGAGACCCAGTACTTC
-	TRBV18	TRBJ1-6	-	CASSTGYNSPLHF	TGTGCCAGCTCAACAGGCTATAATTCACCCCTCCACTTT
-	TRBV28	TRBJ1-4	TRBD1	CASSSATGQKLFF	TGTGCCAGCAGTTCCGCGACAGGGCAAAAACTGTTTTTT
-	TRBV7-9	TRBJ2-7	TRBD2	CASSLSAGGAYEQYF	TGTGCCAGCAGCTTATCAGCGGGGGGGGCCTACGAGCAGTACTTC
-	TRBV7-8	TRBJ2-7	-	CASSLVPRDSYEQYF	TGTGCCAGCAGCTTAGTCCCCCGGGACTCCTACGAGCAGTACTTC
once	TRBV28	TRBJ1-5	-	CAREPQGNQPQHF	TGTGCCAGAGAGCCGCAGGGGAATCAGCCCCAGCATTTT
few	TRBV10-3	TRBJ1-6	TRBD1	CAIGLQGAGNSPLHF	TGTGCCATTGGGCTACAGGGGGCAGGGAATTCACCCCTCCACTTT
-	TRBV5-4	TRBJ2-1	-	CASSPTGGVYNEQFF	TGTGCCAGCAGTCCCACAGGGGGGGTATACAATGAGCAGTTCTTC